A single sample gave rise to the 2 T cell receptor beta chains below, sequenced in a study of shared clonotypes between healthy human individuals. CD45RO-negative, CCR7-positively selected cells formed the naive CD8 fraction, excluding terminally differentiated effector memory CD45RA+ cells. Libraries were prepared by immunoSEQ multiplex PCR; TCRdb keeps only in-frame clonotypes and omits some of them. The profile shows hundreds of thousands of clones, 92% of them singletons. Material for sequencing was naive CD8+ T cells sorted from blood. These receptors were taken from a man aged 25-45 years in good health.

The chain uses TRBV6-6 and TRBJ2-1; 7 nucleotides match TRBD1. Germline V lookup: CDR1 MNHNY, CDR2 SVGAGI (reference sequence). The CDR3 is 16 amino acids. V dropped 2 bases and J dropped 0; count of bases not matched to a gene: 4. The CDR3 DNA reads as TGTGCCAGCAGTTACGGACAGGCGAGCTCCTACAATGAGCAGTTCTTC. It translates to CASSYGQASSYNEQFF.

The chain recombines TRBV7-9 with TRBJ2-1; TRBD2 agrees at 7 bases. Germline V gives CDR1 SEHNR, CDR2 FQNEAQ (reference sequence). The J segment lost 4 bases and the V segment lost 5 bases, leaving 5 bases of the junction unmatched. The CDR3 has 14 residues. The CDR3 loop is CASSAQLAYNEQFF. The CDR3 DNA is TGTGCCAGCAGCGCCCAACTAGCGTACAATGAGCAGTTCTTC.